The 8 T cell receptor beta chains below come from one sample, sequenced in a study of blood T cell repertoires in COVID-19. Assay used: immunoSEQ multiplex PCR; TCRdb lists only in-frame clones, some missing. The sample lists about 210,000 clones; about 81% were seen once. The material sequenced was PBMCs or T cells enriched from blood (not recorded which). The receptors were sampled from a man aged 40-55 years who had recovered from COVID-19.

The chain is built from TRBV9 and TRBJ2-1; 7 bases map to TRBD1. The CDR3 spans 16 residues. V shed 4 bases and J 4 bases; nucleotides not matched to a gene: 11. Germline CDR1 reads SGDLS; CDR2 reads YYNGEE. The CDR3 region is CASSPTSGQTYNEQFF. CDR3 nucleotides: TGTGCCAGCAGCCCCACGTCGGGACAGACGTACAATGAGCAGTTCTTC.

The chain recombines TRBV2 with TRBJ1-2; no firm D call. Trimming left V 3 bases short and J 7 bases short, with 12 bases between. Germline V CDR1 and CDR2: SNHLY, FYNNEI. The CDR3 length is 13 residues. The chain's CDR3 is CASSDTPVAGYTF. CDR3 bases: TGTGCCAGCAGTGACACCCCTGTGGCTGGCTACACCTTC.

The chain has TRBV14 and TRBJ1-2; 9 bases map to TRBD1. Unmatched junction bases numbered 11, after V lost 4 bases and J lost 8 bases. The CDR3 extends over 15 amino acids. Germline loops: CDR1 SGHDN, CDR2 FVKESK. The CDR3 DNA is TGTGCCAGCAGCCCCCAACCAACGACAGGGGGAGGCTACACCTTC. Translation: CASSPQPTTGGGYTF.

The CDR3 region is CASSSQAGIPYGYTF. The CDR3 DNA sequence: TGTGCCAGTAGTTCGCAGGCGGGGATTCCATATGGCTACACCTTC. The chain uses TRBV19 and TRBJ1-2; no firm D call. This CDR3 is 15 amino acids long. Germline V gene lookup returns CDR1 LNHDA and CDR2 SQIVND (reference sequence). Trimming took off 5 bases at V and 5 bases at J, with 18 bases between the two ends.

The chain couples TRBV6-4 to TRBJ2-2, with TRBD1 matching over 8 bases. Germline V gives CDR1 MRHNA, CDR2 SNTAGT. The V gene end was trimmed by 6 bases and the J gene end by 6 bases; junction bases not matched to a gene: 15. The CDR3 has 17 residues. CDR3 nucleotides: TGTGCCAGCAGAGTGGAGGGGTGGACAGGGAGCGCCGGGGAGCTGTTTTTT. It specifies CASRVEGWTGSAGELFF.

CDR3 residues: CAISQTSGGAREQFF. The CDR3 bases are TGTGCCATCAGCCAGACTAGCGGGGGGGCACGTGAGCAGTTCTTC. This sequence joins TRBV10-3 and TRBJ2-1; 14 bases are a match to TRBD2. Germline lookup yields CDR1 ENHRY and CDR2 SYGVKD. Trimming took 6 bases from V and 9 from J; bases not matched to a gene: 7. The CDR3 contains 15 residues.

Only a few counts were recorded for this clone. This rearrangement joins TRBV3-1 (or the pseudogene TRBV3-2) to TRBJ1-5; the D is unclear. Between the trimmed V and J ends, which lost 5 bases and 6 bases, there was a span of 5 bases. Germline V CDR1 and CDR2: LGHDT, YNNKEL (reference sequence). This CDR3 has 11 amino acids. CDR3 protein: CASSNSQPQHF. Written as DNA, the CDR3 is TGTGCCAGCAGCAATAGTCAGCCCCAGCATTTT.

This clone was seen more than once but under ten times. The chain couples TRBV7-6 to TRBJ2-5, with 8 bases matching TRBD1. Germline V gene data show CDR1 as SGHVS and CDR2 as FNYEAQ. The CDR3 length is 14 residues. Trimming took 5 bases from V and 5 from J; bases not matched to a gene: 7. CDR3 region: CASSPYRTGETQYF. The CDR3 DNA follows: TGTGCCAGCAGCCCCTATAGGACAGGGGAGACCCAGTACTTC. The full variable domain, in which reference TRBV7-6 and TRBJ2-5 provide the parts outside the CDR3, is GAGVSQSPRYKVTKRGQDVALRCDPISGHVSLYWYRQALGQGPEFLTYFNYEAQQDKSGLPNDRFSAERPEGSISTLTIQRTEQRDSAMYRCASSPYRTGETQYFGPGTRLLVL.